This TCR beta chain was documented in a study of cytomegalovirus exposure and HLA in healthy donors. Whole-study findings and limits: A later analysis found that most CMV-associated TCR beta chains appeared HLA-restricted. TCR beta V- and J-gene trimming was later associated with a missense DCLRE1C variant.

Trimming removed 4 bases from V and 3 bases from J, with 13 bases in between. The CDR3 is made up of 15 amino acids. Looked up from germline, CDR1 is MNHNS and CDR2 is SASEGT. Comment on this clone: Its target is unknown.

PCR was performed using 60 Vbeta and 13 Jbeta primers. TCRdb keeps only in-frame clones here, not all; method: immunoSEQ multiplex PCR. The sample records around 190,000 clones, roughly 85% being singletons. V and J are TRBV6-1 and TRBJ2-4; D possibly corresponds to TRBD1 (6 bases). The source of this sequence is a woman aged 50 to 60 in good health and CMV-seronegative. The specimen sequenced was PBMCs. CDR3 in DNA: TGTGCCAGCAGTGCCAGACAGGTTCTCAAAAACATTCAGTACTTC. This translates into CASSARQVLKNIQYF.